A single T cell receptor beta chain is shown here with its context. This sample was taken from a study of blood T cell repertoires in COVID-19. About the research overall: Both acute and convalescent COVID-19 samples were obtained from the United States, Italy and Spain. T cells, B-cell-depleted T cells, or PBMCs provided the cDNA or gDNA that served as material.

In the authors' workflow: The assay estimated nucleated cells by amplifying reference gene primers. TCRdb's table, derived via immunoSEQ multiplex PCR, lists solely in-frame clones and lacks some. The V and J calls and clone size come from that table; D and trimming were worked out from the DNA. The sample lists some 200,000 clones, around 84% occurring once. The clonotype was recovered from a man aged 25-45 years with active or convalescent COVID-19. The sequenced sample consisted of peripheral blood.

CDR3 region: CASSFSTGSFWSPLHF. As DNA, the CDR3 is TGTGCCAGTAGTTTTTCGACAGGATCGTTTTGGTCACCCCTCCACTTT. This chain joins TRBV19 and TRBJ1-6, with D possibly matching TRBD1 (6 bases). The CDR3 spans 16 residues. Germline loops: CDR1 LNHDA, CDR2 SQIVND (reference sequence). Trimming shortened V by 5 bases and J by 10 bases, and 21 bases separated the two germline ends.